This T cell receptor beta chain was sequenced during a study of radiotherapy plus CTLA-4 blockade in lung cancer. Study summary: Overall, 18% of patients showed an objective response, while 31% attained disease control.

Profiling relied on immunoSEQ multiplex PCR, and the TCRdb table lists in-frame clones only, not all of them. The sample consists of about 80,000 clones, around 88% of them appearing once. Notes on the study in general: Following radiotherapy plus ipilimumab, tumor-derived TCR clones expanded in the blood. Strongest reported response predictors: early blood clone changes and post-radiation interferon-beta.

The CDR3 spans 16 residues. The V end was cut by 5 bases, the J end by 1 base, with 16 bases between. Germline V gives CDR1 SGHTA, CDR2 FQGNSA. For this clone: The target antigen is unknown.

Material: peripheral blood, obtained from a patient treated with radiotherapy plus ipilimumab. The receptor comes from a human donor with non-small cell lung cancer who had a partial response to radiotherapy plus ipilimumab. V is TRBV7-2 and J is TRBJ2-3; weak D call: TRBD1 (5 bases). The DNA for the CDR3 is TGTGCCAGCAGCGGAAGTGGGGCGCGCCGCACAGATACGCAGTATTTT. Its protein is CASSGSGARRTDTQYF.